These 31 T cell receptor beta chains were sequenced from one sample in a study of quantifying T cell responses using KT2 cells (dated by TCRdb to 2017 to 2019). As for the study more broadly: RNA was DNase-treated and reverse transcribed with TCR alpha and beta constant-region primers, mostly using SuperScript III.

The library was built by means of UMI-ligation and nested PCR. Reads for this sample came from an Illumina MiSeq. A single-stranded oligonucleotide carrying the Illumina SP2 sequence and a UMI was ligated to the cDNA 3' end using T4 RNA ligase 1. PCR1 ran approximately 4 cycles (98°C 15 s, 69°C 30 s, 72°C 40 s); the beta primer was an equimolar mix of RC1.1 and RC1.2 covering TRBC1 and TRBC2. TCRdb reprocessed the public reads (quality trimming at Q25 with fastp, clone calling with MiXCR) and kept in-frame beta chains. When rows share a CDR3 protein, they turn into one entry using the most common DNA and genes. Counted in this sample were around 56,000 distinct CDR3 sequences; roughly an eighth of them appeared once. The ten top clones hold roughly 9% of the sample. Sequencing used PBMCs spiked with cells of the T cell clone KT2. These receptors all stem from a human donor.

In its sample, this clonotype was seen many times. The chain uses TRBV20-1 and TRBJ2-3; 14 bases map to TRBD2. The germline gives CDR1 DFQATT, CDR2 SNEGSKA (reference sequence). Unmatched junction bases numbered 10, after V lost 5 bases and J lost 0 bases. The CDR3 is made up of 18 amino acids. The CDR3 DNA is TGCAGTGCTGAGGGGACTAGCGGGAGACCTACAAGCACAGATACGCAGTATTTT. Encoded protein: CSAEGTSGRPTSTDTQYF.

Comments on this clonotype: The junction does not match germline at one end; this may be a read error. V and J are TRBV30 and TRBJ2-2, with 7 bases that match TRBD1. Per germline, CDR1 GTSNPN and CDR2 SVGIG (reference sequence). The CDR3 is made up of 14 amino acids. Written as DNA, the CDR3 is TGTGCCTGGGTTAGAGGGGGCCGAACCGGGGAGCTGATTTTT. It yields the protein CAWVRGGRTGELIF.

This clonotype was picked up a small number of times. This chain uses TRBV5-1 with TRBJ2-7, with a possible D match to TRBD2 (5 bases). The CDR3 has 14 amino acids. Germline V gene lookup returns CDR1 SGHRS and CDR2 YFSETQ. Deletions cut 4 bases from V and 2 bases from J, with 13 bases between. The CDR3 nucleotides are TGCGCCAGCAGCCGGGATGGAAGCACCTACGAGCAGTACTTC. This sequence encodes CASSRDGSTYEQYF.

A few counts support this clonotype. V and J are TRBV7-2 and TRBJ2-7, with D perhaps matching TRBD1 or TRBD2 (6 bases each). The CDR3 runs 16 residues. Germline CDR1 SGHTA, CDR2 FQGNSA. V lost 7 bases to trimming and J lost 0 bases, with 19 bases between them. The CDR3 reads CASIKGGTLSSYEQYF. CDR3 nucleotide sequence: TGTGCCAGCATCAAAGGGGGGACACTAAGCTCCTACGAGCAGTACTTC.

The CDR3 loop reads CASSPDRAGQPQHF. The CDR3 DNA reads as TGTGCCAGCAGCCCAGACAGGGCGGGTCAGCCCCAGCATTTT. The genes are TRBV6-5 and TRBJ1-5; TRBD1 matches at 7 bases. Germline V lookup: CDR1 MNHEY, CDR2 SVGAGI. The CDR3 consists of 14 residues. V lost 6 bases to trimming and J lost 6 bases; unmatched junction nucleotides: 8.

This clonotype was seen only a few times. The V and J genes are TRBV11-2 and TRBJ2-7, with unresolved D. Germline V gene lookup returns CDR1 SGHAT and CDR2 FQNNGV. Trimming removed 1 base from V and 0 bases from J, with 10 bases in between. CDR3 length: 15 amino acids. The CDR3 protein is CASSLGSGPSYEQYF. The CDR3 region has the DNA TGTGCCAGCAGCTTAGGATCAGGACCCTCCTACGAGCAGTACTTC.

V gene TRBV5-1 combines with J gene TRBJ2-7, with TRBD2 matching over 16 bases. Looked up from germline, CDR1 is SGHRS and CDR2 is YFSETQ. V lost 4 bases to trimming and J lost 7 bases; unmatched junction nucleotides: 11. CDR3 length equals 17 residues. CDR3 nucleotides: TGCGCCAGCAGCGGGCCGGGACTAGCGGGAGGGTCGGGAGAGCAGTACTTC. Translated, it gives CASSGPGLAGGSGEQYF.

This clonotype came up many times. CDR3 residues: CASSQLAGNAIYEQYF. For the CDR3, the DNA is TGTGCCAGCAGCCAATTAGCGGGGAACGCGATCTACGAGCAGTACTTC. The chain carries TRBV4-2 and TRBJ2-7, with 8 bases fitting TRBD2. V was pared by 2 bases and J by 3 bases, with 9 bases of the junction left unmatched. Germline values: CDR1 LGHNA, CDR2 YNFKEQ. The CDR3 runs to 16 residues.

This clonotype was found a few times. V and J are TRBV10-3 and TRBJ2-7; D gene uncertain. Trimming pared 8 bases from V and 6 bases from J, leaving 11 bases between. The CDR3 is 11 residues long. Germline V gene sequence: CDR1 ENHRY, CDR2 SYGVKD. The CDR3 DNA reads TGTGCCATCCGCGACACCGTCGAGCAGTACTTC. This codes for CAIRDTVEQYF.

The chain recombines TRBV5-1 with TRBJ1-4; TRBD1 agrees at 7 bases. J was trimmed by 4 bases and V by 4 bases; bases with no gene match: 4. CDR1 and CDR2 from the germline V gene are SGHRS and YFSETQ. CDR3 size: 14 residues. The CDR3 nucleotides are TGCGCCAGCAGCCTGGGACAGCGTAATGAAAAACTGTTTTTT. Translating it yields CASSLGQRNEKLFF. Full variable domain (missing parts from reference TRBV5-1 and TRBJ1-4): KAGVTQTPRYLIKTRGQQVTLSCSPISGHRSVSWYQQTPGQGLQFLFEYFSETQRNKGNFPGRFSGRQFSNSRSEMNVSTLELGDSALYLCASSLGQRNEKLFFGSGTQLSVL.

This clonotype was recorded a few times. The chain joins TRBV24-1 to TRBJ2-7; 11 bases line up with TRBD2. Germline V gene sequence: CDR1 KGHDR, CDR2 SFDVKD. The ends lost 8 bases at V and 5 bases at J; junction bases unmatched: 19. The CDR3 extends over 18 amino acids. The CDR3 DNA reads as TGTGCCACCAACACACTAGCGGGAGCTATTCAGAAGTCTGACGAGCAGTACTTC. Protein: CATNTLAGAIQKSDEQYF.

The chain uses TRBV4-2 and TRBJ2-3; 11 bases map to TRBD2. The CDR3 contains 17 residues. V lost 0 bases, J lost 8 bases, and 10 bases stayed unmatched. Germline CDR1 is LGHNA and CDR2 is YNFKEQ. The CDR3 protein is CASSQESFTSGSPTQYF. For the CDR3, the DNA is TGTGCCAGCAGCCAAGAGTCTTTTACTAGCGGGAGTCCTACGCAGTATTTT.

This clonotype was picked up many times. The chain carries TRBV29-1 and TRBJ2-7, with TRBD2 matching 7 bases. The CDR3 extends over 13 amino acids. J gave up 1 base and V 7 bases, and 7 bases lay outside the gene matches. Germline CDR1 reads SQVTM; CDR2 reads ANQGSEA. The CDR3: CSGRDYLSYEQYF. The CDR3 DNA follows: TGCAGCGGCCGGGACTATCTTTCCTACGAGCAGTACTTC.

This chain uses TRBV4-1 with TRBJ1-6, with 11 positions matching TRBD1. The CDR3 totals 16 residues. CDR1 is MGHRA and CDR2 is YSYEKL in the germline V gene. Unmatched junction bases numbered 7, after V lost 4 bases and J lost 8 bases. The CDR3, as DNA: TGCGCCAGCAGCCCACCTCGGACAGGGGGCGATTCACCCCTCCACTTT. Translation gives CASSPPRTGGDSPLHF.

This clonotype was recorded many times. The CDR3 DNA reads TGTGCCAGCAGTTCCGTTCGAAGACAGGTTCTTAAGCTAGATAACTATGGCTACACCTTC. It codes for CASSSVRRQVLKLDNYGYTF. The chain combines TRBV28 with TRBJ1-2; D may be TRBD1 (6 bases). Trimming left V 4 bases short and J 1 base short, with 28 bases between. The CDR3 sequence is 20 residues long. Per germline, CDR1 MDHEN and CDR2 SYDVKM.

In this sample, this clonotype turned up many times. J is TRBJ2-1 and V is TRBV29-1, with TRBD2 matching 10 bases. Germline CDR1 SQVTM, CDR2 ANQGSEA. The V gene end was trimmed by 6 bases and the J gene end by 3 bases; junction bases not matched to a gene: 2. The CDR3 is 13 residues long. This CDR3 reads CSVAGGIYNEQFF. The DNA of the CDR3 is TGCAGCGTAGCGGGGGGGATCTACAATGAGCAGTTCTTC.

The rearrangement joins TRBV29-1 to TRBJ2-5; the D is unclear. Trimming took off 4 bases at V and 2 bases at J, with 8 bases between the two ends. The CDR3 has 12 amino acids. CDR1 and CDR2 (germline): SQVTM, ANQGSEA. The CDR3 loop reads CSVVGVQETQYF. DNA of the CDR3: TGCAGCGTTGTAGGAGTTCAAGAGACCCAGTACTTC.

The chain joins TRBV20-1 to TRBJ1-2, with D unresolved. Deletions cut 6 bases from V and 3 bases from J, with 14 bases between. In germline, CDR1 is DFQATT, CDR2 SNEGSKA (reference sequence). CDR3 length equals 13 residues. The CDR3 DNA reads TGCAGTGCCCGTGAGGCGCTATACTATGGCTACACCTTC. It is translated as CSAREALYYGYTF.

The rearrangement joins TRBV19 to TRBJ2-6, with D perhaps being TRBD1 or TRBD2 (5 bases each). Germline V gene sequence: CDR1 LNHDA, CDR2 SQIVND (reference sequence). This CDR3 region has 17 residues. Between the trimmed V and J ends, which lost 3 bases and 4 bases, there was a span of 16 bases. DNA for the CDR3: TGTGCCAGTAGTATTCTATTTCGGGGACCGGGGGCCAACGTCCTGACTTTC. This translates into CASSILFRGPGANVLTF. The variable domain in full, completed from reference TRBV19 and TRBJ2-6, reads DGGITQSPKYLFRKEGQNVTLSCEQNLNHDAMYWYRQDPGQGLRLIYYSQIVNDFQKGDIAEGYSVSREKKESFPLTVTSAQKNPTAFYLCASSILFRGPGANVLTFGAGSRLTVL.

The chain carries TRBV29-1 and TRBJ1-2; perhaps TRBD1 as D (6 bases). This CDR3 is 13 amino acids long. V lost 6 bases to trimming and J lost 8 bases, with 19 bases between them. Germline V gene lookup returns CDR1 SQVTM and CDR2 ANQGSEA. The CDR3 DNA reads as TGCAGCGTATCCTGGGGGGGGCGGCGGGGCTACACCTTC. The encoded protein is CSVSWGGRRGYTF.

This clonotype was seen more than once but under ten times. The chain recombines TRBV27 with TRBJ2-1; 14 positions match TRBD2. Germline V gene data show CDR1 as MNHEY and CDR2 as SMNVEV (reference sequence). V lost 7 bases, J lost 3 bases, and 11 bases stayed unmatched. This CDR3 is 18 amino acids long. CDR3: CASIRTAGLAGVYNEQFF. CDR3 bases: TGTGCCAGCATACGGACAGCGGGACTAGCGGGGGTCTACAATGAGCAGTTCTTC.

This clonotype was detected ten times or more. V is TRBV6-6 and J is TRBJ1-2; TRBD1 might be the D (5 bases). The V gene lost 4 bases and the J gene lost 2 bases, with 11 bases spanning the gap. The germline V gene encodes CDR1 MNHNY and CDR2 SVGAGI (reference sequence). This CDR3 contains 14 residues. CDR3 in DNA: TGTGCCAGCAGTTCCCTGGACAACAACTATGGCTACACCTTC. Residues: CASSSLDNNYGYTF.

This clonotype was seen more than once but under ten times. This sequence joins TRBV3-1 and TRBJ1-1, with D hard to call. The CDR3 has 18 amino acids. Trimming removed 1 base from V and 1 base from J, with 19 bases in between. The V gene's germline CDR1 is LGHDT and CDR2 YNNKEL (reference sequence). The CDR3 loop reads CASSQGGQLQTKNTEAFF. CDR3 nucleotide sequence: TGTGCCAGCAGCCAAGGAGGCCAGCTCCAAACCAAGAACACTGAAGCTTTCTTT.

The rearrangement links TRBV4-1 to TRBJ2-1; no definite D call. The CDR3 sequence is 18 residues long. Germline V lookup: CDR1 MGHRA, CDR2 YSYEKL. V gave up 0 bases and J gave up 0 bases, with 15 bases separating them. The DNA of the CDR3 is TGCGCCAGCAGCCAAGATCAAGTTGGTCTAGGCTCCTACAATGAGCAGTTCTTC. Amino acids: CASSQDQVGLGSYNEQFF.

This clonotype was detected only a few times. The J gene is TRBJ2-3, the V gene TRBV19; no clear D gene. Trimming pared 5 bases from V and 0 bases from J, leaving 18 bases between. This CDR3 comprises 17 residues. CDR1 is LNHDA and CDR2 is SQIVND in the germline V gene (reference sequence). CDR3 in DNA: TGTGCCAGTAGTGAAGACGGGCCGACACGAAGCACAGATACGCAGTATTTT. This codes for CASSEDGPTRSTDTQYF. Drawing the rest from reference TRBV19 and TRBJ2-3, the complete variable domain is DGGITQSPKYLFRKEGQNVTLSCEQNLNHDAMYWYRQDPGQGLRLIYYSQIVNDFQKGDIAEGYSVSREKKESFPLTVTSAQKNPTAFYLCASSEDGPTRSTDTQYFGPGTRLTVL.

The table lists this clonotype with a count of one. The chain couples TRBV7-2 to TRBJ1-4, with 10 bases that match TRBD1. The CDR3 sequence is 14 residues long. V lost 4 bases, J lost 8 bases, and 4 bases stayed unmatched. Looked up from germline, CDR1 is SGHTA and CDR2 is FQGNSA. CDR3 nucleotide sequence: TGTGCCAGCAGCTGGACAGGGGGGGAAGAAAAACTGTTTTTT. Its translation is CASSWTGGEEKLFF. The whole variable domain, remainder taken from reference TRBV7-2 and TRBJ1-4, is GAGVSQSPSNKVTEKGKDVELRCDPISGHTALYWYRQSLGQGLEFLIYFQGNSAPDKSGLPSDRFSAERTGGSVSTLTIQRTQQEDSAVYLCASSWTGGEEKLFFGSGTQLSVL.

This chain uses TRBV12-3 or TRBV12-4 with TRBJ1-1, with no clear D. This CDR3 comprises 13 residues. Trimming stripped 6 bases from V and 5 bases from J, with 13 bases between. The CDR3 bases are TGTGCCAGCAGGGACCTCGAGGGTACTGAAGCTTTCTTT. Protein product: CASRDLEGTEAFF.

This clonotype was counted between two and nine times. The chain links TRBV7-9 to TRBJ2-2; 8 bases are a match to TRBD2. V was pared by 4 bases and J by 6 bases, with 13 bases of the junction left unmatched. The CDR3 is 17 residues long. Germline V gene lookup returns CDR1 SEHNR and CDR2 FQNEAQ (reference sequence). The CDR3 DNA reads TGTGCCAGCAGCTCCCGGACTAGCCTCGTGTTAGCCGGGGAGCTGTTTTTT. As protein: CASSSRTSLVLAGELFF.

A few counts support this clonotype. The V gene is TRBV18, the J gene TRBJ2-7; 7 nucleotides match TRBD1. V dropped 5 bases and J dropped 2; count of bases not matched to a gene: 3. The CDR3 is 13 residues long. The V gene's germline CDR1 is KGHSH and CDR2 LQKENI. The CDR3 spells CASSVDRAYEQYF. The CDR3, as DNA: TGTGCCAGCTCAGTTGACAGGGCCTACGAGCAGTACTTC.

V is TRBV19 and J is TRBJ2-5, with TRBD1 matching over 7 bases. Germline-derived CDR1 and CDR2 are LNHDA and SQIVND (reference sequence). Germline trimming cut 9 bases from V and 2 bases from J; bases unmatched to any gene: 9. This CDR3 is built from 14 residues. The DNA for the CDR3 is TGTGCCAGCCGTAAGACAGGGACGCAAGAGACCCAGTACTTC. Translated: CASRKTGTQETQYF.

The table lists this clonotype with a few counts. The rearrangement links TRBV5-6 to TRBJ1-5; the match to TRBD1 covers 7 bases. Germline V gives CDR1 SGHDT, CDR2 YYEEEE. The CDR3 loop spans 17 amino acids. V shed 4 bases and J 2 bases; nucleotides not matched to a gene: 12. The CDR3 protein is CASSLLGTARGNQPQHF. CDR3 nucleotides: TGTGCCAGCAGCCTGCTGGGGACAGCCCGGGGCAATCAGCCCCAGCATTTT.